The present T cell receptor (beta chain) was sequenced within a study of blood T cells in healthy people across ages. Germline trimming cut 2 bases from V and 1 base from J; bases unmatched to any gene: 8. The CDR3 covers 17 residues. From germline, CDR1 is MNHEY and CDR2 SVGAGI. Study conclusions and caveats: Per million T cells, TCR beta diversity dropped roughly linearly as age increased.

This clonotype showed up just a few times. Its matching antigen is unknown. It was with a sample-barcoded 5' primer and a J-beta primer mix that a second PCR of about 6 to 12 cycles was run. A template-switch adaptor that had 12 random nucleotides put a tag on each cDNA molecule. TCRdb independently ran MiXCR on the 5' RACE reads; one entry per CDR3 protein. The table includes approximately 1.5 million distinct CDR3 sequences, about 35% detected once. The receptor was derived from a woman in her 30s in good health. Source material: blood. J is TRBJ2-1 and V is TRBV6-5, with 7 bases that match TRBD2. CDR3 bases: TGTGCCAGCAGTTACCGTTCGGGGGGATTTTCCTACAATGAGCAGTTCTTC. This sequence encodes CASSYRSGGFSYNEQFF.